This T cell receptor (beta chain) was sequenced for a study of T cell responses to AZD1222 COVID-19 vaccine. CDR3 length equals 14 residues. CDR1 and CDR2 from the germline V gene are SGHTA and FQGNSA. Trimming stripped 3 bases from V and 5 bases from J, with 8 bases between. The data were produced by immunoSEQ multiplex PCR, yet TCRdb's version contains in-frame clones alone and is incomplete. Of about 140,000 clones listed, about nine tenths were seen once; the top ten hold approximately 3.6%. The receptor was isolated from an adult in good health. The material was peripheral blood, obtained on day 0 of AZD1222 vaccination. The chain uses TRBV7-2 and TRBJ1-6; no clear D gene. CDR3 amino acids: CASSFRGNNSPLHF. The CDR3 DNA is TGTGCCAGCAGCTTTCGGGGTAATAATTCACCCCTCCACTTT.